This TCR beta chain came from a study of CD8+ T cells in alopecia areata. Study in general: Treated patients were given 5 to 10 mg oral tofacitinib twice daily. Using the percentage of affected scalp area, treated patients' severity was scored. Study results and caveats: Clarity of TCR sharing across patients fell short of that in mice, possibly HLA-related. Many of the expanded lesional clones endured in scalp and blood while on tofacitinib.

The germline CDR1 and CDR2 sequences are KGHSH and LQKENI. The CDR3 is 15 amino acids. Trimming shortened V by 3 bases and J by 6 bases, and 18 bases separated the two germline ends. Notes on this clone: Its antigen is unidentified.

Treatment of the sample: oral pan-JAK inhibitor, 5-10 mg twice daily. cDNA prepared by RNA extraction and subsequent reverse transcription served as the template for sequencing. Assay used: immunoSEQ multiplex PCR; TCRdb lists only in-frame clones, some missing. The sample records over 250,000 clones, 60% being singletons. The chain couples TRBV18 to TRBJ2-7; possibly TRBD2 for D (6 bases). This clonotype was sampled from a human donor with alopecia areata. Source: CD4+ T cells sorted from blood, taken around week 54, from a patient treated with tofacitinib. The CDR3 is CASSPGRGTVAEQYF. CDR3 DNA sequence: TGTGCCAGCTCACCGGGCCGGGGGACGGTCGCCGAGCAGTACTTC. Together with reference TRBV18 and TRBJ2-7, the CDR3 gives the full variable domain: NAGVMQNPRHLVRRRGQEARLRCSPMKGHSHVYWYRQLPEEGLKFMVYLQKENIIDESGMPKERFSAEFPKEGPSILRIQQVVRGDSAAYFCASSPGRGTVAEQYFGPGTRLTVT.